The present T cell receptor beta chain was sequenced within a study of T-cell memory formation after mild COVID-19. Study findings and constraints: Among CD4+ contracting clones, most were CM and EM, and CD8+ ones EMRA. Among clones contracting day 15 to 85, CD4/CD8 was balanced, whereas later expanders leaned CD4+. A subset of responding clones appeared in pre-infection memory, suggesting cross-reactive memory joined.

This clonotype was seen more than once but under ten times. As yet, its antigen is unknown. This CDR3 comprises 11 residues. V lost 5 bases and J lost 5, with 7 bases in between. The V gene's germline CDR1 is SGHRS and CDR2 YFSETQ. Employing constant-segment primers, 5'RACE generated TCR alpha and TCR beta cDNA libraries bearing sample barcodes and UMIs. TCRdb re-called the 5' RACE reads through MiXCR, storing one row per CDR3 protein. This table has some 190,000 distinct CDR3 sequences, around 15% appearing once. The sequenced sample was PBMCs or a T cell subset sorted from them (not recorded which). The J gene is TRBJ1-2, the V gene TRBV5-1, with no clear D. This TCR derives from an adult woman who had mild COVID-19 (a few samples of this study predate the infection). Cell type and time point are not known. The CDR3 region has the DNA TGCGCCAGCAGGGCGAATTATGGCTACACCTTC. It encodes CASRANYGYTF.